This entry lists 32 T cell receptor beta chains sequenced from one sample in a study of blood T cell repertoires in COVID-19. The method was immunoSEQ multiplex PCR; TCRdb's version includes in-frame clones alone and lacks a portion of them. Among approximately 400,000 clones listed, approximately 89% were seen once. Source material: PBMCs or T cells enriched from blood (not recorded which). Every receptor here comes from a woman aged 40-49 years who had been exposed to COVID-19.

The CDR3 here is CASSEGTSGRSYEQYF. CDR3 coding DNA: TGCGCCAGCAGTGAGGGGACTAGCGGCCGCTCCTACGAGCAGTACTTC. The gene calls are TRBV10-2 and TRBJ2-7, with 11 bases aligning to TRBD2. The CDR3 is 16 residues long. V lost 2 bases to trimming and J lost 0 bases; unmatched junction nucleotides: 3. CDR1 is WSHSY and CDR2 is SAAADI in the germline V gene.

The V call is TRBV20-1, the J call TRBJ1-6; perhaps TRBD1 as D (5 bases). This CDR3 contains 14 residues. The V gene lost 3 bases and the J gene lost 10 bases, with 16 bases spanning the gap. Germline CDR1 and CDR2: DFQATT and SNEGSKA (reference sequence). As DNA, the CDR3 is TGCAGTGCTAGTGGCCAGGGCAGCCACTCACCCCTCCACTTT. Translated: CSASGQGSHSPLHF.

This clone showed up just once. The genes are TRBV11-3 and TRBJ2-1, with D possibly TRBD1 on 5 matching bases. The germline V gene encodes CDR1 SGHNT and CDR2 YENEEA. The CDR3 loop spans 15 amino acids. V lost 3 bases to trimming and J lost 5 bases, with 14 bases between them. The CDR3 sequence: CASSFSRVLDNEQFF. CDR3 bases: TGTGCCAGCAGCTTCTCCAGGGTTCTCGACAATGAGCAGTTCTTC.

The CDR3 loop is CASSLTGLGQADTQYF. The CDR3 nucleotides are TGTGCCAGCAGCTTAACGGGACTGGGCCAGGCAGATACGCAGTATTTT. This chain links TRBV7-3 with TRBJ2-3; TRBD2 might be the D (6 bases). Trimming removed 0 bases from V and 4 bases from J, with 14 bases in between. The CDR3 is 16 amino acids. Germline lookup yields CDR1 SGHTA and CDR2 FQGTGA.

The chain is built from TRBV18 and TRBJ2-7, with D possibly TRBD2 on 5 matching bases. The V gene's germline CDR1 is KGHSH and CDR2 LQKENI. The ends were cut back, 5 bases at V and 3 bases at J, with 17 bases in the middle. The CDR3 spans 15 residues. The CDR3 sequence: CASSSRGVRDYEQYF. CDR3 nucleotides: TGTGCCAGCTCATCCCGGGGAGTCCGGGACTACGAGCAGTACTTC.

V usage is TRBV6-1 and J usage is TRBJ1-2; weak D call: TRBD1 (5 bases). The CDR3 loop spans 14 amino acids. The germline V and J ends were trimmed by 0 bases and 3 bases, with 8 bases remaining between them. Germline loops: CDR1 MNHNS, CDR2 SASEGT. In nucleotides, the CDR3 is TGTGCCAGCAGTGAAGCCGACAGTGACTATGGCTACACCTTC. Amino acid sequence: CASSEADSDYGYTF.

In DNA, the CDR3 is TGTGCCAGCAGTCCTAGCGGGTTAGGGACAGATACGCAGTATTTT. This encodes CASSPSGLGTDTQYF. The chain employs TRBV28 and TRBJ2-3, with 8 positions matching TRBD2. With V trimmed by 5 bases and J by 3 bases, 7 bases remained unmatched. The CDR3 totals 15 residues. Germline-derived CDR1 and CDR2 are MDHEN and SYDVKM.

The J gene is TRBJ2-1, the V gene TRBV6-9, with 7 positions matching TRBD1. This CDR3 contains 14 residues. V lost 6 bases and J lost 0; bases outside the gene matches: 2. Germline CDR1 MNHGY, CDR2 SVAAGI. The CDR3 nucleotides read TGTGCCAGCAGGGGACAGTCCTCCTACAATGAGCAGTTCTTC. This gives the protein CASRGQSSYNEQFF.

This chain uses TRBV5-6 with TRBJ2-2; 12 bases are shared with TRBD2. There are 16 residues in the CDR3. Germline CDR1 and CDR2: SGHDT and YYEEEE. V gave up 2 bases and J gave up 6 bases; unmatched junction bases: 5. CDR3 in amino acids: CASSFPLAGGPGELFF. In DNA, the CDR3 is TGTGCCAGCAGCTTTCCCCTAGCGGGAGGGCCCGGGGAGCTGTTTTTT.

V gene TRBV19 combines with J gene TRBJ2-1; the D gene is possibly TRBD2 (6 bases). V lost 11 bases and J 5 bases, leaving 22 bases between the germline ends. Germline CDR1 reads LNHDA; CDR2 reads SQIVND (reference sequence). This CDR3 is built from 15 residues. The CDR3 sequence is CAGPSGLPENNEQFF. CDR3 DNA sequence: TGTGCCGGACCCTCTGGACTACCAGAAAACAATGAGCAGTTCTTC.

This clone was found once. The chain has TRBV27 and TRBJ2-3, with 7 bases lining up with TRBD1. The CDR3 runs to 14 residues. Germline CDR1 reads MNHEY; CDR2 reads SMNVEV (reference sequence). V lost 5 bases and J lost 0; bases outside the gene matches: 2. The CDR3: CASSRQGSTDTQYF. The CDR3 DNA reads TGTGCCAGCAGTCGACAGGGAAGCACAGATACGCAGTATTTT.

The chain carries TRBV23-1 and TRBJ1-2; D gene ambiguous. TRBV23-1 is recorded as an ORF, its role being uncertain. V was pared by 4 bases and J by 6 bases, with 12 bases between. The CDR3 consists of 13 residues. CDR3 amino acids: CASSREDSNGYTF. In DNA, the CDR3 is TGCGCCAGCAGTCGGGAGGACTCCAATGGCTACACCTTC.

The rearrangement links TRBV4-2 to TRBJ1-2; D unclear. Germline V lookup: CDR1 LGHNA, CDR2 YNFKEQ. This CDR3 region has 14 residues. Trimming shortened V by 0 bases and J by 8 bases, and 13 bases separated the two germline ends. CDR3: CASSQDGIGQGYTF. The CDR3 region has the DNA TGTGCCAGCAGCCAAGACGGGATAGGGCAGGGCTACACCTTC.

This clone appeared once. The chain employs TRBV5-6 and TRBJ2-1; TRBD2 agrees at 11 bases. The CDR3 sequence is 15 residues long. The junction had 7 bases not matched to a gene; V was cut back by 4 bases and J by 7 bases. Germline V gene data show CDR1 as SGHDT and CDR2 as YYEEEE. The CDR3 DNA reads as TGTGCCAGCAGCAACCGACTAGCGGGAAATAATGAGCAGTTCTTC. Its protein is CASSNRLAGNNEQFF. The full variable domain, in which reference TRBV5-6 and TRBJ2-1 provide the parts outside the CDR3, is DAGVTQSPTHLIKTRGQQVTLRCSPKSGHDTVSWYQQALGQGPQFIFQYYEEEERQRGNFPDRFSGHQFPNYSSELNVNALLLGDSALYLCASSNRLAGNNEQFFGPGTRLTVL.

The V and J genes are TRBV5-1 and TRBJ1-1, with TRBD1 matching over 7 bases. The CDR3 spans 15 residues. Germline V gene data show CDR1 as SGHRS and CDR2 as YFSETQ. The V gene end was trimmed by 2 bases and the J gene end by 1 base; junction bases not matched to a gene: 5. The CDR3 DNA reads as TGCGCCAGCAGCTTATACAGGGGCACGAACACTGAAGCTTTCTTT. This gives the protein CASSLYRGTNTEAFF.

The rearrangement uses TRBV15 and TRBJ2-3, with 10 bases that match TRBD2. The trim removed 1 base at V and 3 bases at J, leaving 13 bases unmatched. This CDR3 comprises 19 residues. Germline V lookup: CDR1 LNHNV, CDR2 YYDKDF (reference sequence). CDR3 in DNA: TGTGCCACCAGCAGAGGGGTAGCGGGAGGCCTTAGGGTAACAGATACGCAGTATTTT. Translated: CATSRGVAGGLRVTDTQYF.

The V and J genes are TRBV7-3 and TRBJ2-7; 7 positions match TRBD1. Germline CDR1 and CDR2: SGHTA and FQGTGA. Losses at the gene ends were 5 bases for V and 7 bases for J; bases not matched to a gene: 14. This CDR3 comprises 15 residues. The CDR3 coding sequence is TGTGCCAGCAGCCATGCCCGAGACAGGGACAGAGAGCAGTACTTC. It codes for CASSHARDRDREQYF.

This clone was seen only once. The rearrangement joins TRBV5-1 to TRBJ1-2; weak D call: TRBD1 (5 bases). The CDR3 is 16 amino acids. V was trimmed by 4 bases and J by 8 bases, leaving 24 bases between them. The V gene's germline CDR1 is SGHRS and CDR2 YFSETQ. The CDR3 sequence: CASSLGPPQRLGGYTF. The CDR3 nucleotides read TGCGCCAGCAGCCTGGGACCGCCTCAAAGGTTGGGCGGCTACACCTTC. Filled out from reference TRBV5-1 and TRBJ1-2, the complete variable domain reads KAGVTQTPRYLIKTRGQQVTLSCSPISGHRSVSWYQQTPGQGLQFLFEYFSETQRNKGNFPGRFSGRQFSNSRSEMNVSTLELGDSALYLCASSLGPPQRLGGYTFGSGTRLTVV.

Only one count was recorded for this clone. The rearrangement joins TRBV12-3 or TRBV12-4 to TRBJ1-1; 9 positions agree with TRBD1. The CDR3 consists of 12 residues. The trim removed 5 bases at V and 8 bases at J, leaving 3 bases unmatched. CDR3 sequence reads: CASSPDRGEAFF. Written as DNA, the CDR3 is TGTGCCAGCAGTCCCGACAGGGGGGAAGCTTTCTTT.

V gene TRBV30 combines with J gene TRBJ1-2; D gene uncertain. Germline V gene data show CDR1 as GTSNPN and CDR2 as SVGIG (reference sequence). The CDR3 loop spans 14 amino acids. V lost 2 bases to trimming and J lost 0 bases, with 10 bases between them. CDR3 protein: CAWSSRIANYGYTF. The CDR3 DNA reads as TGTGCCTGGAGTTCCAGGATAGCTAACTATGGCTACACCTTC.

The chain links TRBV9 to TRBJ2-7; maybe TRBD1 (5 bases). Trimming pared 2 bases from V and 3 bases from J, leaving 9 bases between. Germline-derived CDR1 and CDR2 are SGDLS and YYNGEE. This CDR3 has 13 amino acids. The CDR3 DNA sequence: TGTGCCAGCAGCGTGGGGCCAGGCTACGAGCAGTACTTC. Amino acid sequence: CASSVGPGYEQYF.

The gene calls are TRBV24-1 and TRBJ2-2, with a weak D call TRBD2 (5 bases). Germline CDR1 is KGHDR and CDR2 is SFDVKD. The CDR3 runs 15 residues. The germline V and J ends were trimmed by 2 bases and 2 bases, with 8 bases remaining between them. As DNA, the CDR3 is TGTGCCACCAGTGATTGGCGGGTTAACACCGGGGAGCTGTTTTTT. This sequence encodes CATSDWRVNTGELFF.

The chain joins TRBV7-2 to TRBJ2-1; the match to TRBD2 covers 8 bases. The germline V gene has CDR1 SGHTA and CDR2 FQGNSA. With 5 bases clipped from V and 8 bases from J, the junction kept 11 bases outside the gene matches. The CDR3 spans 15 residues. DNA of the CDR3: TGTGCCAGCAGCCGTAGTAGCGGGGTTTGGGATGAGCAGTTCTTC. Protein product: CASSRSSGVWDEQFF.

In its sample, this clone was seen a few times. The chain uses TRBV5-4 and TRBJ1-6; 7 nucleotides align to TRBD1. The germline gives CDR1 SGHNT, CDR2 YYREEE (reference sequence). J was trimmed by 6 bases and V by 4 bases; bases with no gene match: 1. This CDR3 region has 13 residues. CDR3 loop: CASSRDSNSPLHF. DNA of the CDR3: TGTGCCAGCAGCCGGGACAGTAATTCACCCCTCCACTTT.

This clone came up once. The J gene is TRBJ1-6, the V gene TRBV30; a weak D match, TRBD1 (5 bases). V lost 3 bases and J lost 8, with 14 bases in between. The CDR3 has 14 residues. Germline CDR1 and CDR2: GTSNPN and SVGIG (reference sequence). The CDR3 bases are TGTGCCTGGAGCGTAAGGGGAACAGATTCACCCCTCCACTTT. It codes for CAWSVRGTDSPLHF. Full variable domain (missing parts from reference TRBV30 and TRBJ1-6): SQTIHQWPATLVQPVGSPLSLECTVEGTSNPNLYWYRQAAGRGLQLLFYSVGIGQISSEVPQNLSASRPQDRQFILSSKKLLLSDSGFYLCAWSVRGTDSPLHFGNGTRLTVT.

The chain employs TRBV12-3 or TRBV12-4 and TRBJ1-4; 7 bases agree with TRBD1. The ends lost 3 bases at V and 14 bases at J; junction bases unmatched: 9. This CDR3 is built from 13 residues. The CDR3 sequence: CASSLTGSHGLFF. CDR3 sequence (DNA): TGTGCCAGCAGTTTGACAGGGTCCCACGGGCTGTTTTTT.

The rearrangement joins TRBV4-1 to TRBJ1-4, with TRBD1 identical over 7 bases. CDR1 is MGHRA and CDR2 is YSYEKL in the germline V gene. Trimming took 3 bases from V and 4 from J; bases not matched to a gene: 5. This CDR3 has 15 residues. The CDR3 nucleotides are TGCGCCAGCAGCCAGTCGGACAGGTATAATGAAAAACTGTTTTTT. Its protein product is CASSQSDRYNEKLFF.

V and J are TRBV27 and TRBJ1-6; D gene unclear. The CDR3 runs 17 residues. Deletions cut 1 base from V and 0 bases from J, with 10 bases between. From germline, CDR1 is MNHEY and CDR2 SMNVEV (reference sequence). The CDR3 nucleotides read TGTGCCAGCAGTTTATTAAGTCCCGGCTCCTATAATTCACCCCTCCACTTT. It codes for CASSLLSPGSYNSPLHF.

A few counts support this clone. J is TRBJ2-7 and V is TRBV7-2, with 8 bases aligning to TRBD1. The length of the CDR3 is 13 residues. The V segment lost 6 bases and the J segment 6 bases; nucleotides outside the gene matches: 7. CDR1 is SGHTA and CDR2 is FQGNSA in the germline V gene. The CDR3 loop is CASSMRQGFEQYF. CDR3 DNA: TGTGCCAGCAGTATGAGACAGGGGTTCGAGCAGTACTTC.

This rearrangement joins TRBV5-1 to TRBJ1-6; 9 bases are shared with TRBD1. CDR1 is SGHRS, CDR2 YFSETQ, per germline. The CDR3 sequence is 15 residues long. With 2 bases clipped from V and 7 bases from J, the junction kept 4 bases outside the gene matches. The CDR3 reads CASSLATGGNSPLHF. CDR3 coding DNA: TGCGCCAGCAGCTTAGCCACAGGGGGCAATTCACCCCTCCACTTT.

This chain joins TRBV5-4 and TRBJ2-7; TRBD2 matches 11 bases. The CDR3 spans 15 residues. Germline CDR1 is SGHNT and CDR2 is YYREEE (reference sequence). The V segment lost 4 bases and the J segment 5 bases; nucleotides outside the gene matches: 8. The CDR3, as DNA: TGTGCCAGCAGCCCCCATAGCGGGAGGGCTGACGAGCAGTACTTC. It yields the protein CASSPHSGRADEQYF.

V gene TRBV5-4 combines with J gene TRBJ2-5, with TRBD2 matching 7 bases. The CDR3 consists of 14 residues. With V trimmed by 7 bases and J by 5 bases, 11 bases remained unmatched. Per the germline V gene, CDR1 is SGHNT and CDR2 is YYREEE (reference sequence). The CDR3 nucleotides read TGTGCCAGCGGGTCTTTAAGGGGAGGGGAGACCCAGTACTTC. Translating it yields CASGSLRGGETQYF.